A single T cell receptor (beta chain) is shown here with its context. Its antigen is not identified. Using immunoSEQ multiplex PCR, the repertoire was profiled, and TCRdb retains in-frame clones only, with some absent. The sample has thousands of clones, more than 75% seen once. Eligibility required adulthood, ileal or ileocolonic Crohn's disease and indicated ileocolonic resection. The data derive from a study of T cell repertoires in ileal Crohn's disease. General study points: Active smokers at surgery had more clonal expansions than non-smokers. Mucosal expansions were suggested to be mainly CD8 T cells.

Germline CDR1 is MDHEN and CDR2 is SYDVKM. The CDR3 is 16 residues long. Trimming took 6 bases from V and 4 from J; bases not matched to a gene: 9. The rearrangement joins TRBV28 to TRBJ1-2, with 12 bases lining up with TRBD1. Specimen: ileal tissue. The receptor comes from an adult with Crohn's disease. This chain's CDR3 is CASSSAGTGGAYGYTF. In nucleotides, the CDR3 is TGTGCCAGCAGCTCAGCCGGGACAGGGGGCGCCTATGGCTACACCTTC.